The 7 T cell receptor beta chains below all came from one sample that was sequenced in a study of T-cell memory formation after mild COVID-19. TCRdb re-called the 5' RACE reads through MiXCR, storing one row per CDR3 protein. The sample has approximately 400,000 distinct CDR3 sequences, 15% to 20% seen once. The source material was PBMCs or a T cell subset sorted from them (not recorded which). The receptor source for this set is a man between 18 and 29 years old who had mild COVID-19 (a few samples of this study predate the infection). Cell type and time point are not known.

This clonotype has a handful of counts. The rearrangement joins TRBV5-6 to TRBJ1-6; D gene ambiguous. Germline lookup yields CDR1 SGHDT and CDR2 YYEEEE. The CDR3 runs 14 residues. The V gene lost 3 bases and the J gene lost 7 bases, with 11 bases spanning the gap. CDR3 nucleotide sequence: TGTGCCAGCAGCTCGGTGGGTACAAATTCACCCCTCCACTTT. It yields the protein CASSSVGTNSPLHF.

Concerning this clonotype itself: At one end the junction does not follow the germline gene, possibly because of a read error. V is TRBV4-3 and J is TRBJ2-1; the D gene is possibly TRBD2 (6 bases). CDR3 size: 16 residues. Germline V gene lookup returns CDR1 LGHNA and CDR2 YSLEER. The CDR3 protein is CASSQDALTSYYEQFF. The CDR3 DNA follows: TGCGCCAGCAGCCAAGATGCCCTTACTAGCTACTATGAGCAGTTCTTC.

The CDR3 here is CASKRPGRVGQPQHF. The CDR3 DNA sequence: TGTGCCAGCAAACGGCCGGGGCGAGTAGGTCAGCCCCAGCATTTT. This chain joins TRBV28 and TRBJ1-5, with D possibly matching TRBD1 (5 bases). Germline V gene lookup returns CDR1 MDHEN and CDR2 SYDVKM. V was trimmed by 7 bases and J by 6 bases, leaving 19 bases between them. CDR3 length: 15 residues.

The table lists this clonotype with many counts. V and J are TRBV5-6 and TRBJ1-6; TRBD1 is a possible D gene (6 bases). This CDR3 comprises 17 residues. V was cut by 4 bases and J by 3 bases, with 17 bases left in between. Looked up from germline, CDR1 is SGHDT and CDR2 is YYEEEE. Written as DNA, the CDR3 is TGTGCCAGCAGCCTTAGAGACAGGAGACTCTATAATTCACCCCTCCACTTT. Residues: CASSLRDRRLYNSPLHF. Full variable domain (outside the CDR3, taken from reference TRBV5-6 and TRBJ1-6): DAGVTQSPTHLIKTRGQQVTLRCSPKSGHDTVSWYQQALGQGPQFIFQYYEEEERQRGNFPDRFSGHQFPNYSSELNVNALLLGDSALYLCASSLRDRRLYNSPLHFGNGTRLTVT.

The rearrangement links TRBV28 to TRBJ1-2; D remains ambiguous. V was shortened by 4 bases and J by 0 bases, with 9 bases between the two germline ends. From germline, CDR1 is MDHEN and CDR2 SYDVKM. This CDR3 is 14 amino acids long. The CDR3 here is CASSSSGANYGYTF. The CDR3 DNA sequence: TGTGCCAGCAGTTCGTCCGGGGCTAACTATGGCTACACCTTC.

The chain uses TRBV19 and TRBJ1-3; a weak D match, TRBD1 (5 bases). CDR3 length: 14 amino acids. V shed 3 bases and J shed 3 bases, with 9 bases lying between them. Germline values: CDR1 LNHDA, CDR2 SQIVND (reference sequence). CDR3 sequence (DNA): TGTGCCAGTAGTATGCCAGGGAGTGGAAACACCATATATTTT. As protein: CASSMPGSGNTIYF.

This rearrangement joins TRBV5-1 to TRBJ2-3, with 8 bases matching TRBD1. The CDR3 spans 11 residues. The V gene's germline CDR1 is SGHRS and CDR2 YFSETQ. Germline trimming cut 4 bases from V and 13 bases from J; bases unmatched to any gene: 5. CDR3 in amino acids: CASSRQGIKYF. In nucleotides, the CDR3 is TGCGCCAGCAGCCGACAGGGGATAAAGTATTTT.